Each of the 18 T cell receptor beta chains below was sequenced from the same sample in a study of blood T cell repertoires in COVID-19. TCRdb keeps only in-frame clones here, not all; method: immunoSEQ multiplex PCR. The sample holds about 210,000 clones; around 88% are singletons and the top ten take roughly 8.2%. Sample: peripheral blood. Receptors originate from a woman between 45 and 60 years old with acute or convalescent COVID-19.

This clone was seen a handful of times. CDR3 in DNA: TGTGCCAGCAGCCAAGGCGGAAGGGGGACCCGAGGGAGCACAGATACGCAGTATTTT. Translated, it gives CASSQGGRGTRGSTDTQYF. The rearrangement uses TRBV3-1 (or the pseudogene TRBV3-2) and TRBJ2-3; D is possibly TRBD1 (6 bases). Germline V gives CDR1 LGHDT, CDR2 YNNKEL (reference sequence). V dropped 1 base and J dropped 0 bases, with 20 bases sitting between them. The CDR3 is 19 amino acids.

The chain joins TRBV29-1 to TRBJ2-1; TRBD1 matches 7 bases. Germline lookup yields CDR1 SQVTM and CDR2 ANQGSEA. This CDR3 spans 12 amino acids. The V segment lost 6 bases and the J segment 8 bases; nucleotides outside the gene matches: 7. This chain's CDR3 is CSVQDRADEQFF. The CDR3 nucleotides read TGCAGCGTCCAAGACAGGGCTGATGAGCAGTTCTTC.

The CDR3 region has the DNA TGTGCCAGCAGCGTAGAGGTGGGGCTGTCAAATGAGCAGTTCTTC. Protein: CASSVEVGLSNEQFF. V is TRBV9 and J is TRBJ2-1; possible D gene TRBD1, 5 bases. Germline CDR1 is SGDLS and CDR2 is YYNGEE. This CDR3 spans 15 amino acids. V was cut by 0 bases and J by 7 bases, with 14 bases left in between.

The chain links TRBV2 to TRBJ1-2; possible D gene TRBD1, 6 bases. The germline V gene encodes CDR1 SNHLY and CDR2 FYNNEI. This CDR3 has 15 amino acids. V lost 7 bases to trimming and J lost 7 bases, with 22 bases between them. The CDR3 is CASTQESGTSGGYTF. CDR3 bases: TGTGCCAGCACCCAAGAGTCGGGGACATCCGGTGGCTACACCTTC.

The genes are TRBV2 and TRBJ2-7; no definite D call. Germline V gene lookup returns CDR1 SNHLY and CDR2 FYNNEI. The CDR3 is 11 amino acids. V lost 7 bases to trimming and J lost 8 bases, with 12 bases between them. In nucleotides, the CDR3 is TGTGCCAGCATGATCCTTAGCCAGCAGTACTTC. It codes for CASMILSQQYF. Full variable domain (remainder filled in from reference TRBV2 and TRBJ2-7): EPEVTQTPSHQVTQMGQEVILRCVPISNHLYFYWYRQILGQKVEFLVSFYNNEISEKSEIFDDQFSVERPDGSNFTLKIRSTKLEDSAMYFCASMILSQQYFGPGTRLTVT.

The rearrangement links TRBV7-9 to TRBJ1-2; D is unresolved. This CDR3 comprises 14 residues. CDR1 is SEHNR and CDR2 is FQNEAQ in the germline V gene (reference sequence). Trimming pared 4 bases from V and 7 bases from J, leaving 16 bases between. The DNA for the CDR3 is TGTGCCAGCAGCTCCTCCCTTTCAGGTGGTGGCTACACCTTC. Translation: CASSSSLSGGGYTF.

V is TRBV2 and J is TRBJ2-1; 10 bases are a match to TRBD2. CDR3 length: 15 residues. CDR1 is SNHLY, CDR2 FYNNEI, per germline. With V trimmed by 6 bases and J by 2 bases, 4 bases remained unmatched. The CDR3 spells CASRDGTSAYNEQFF. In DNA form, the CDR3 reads TGTGCCAGCAGGGACGGGACTAGCGCCTACAATGAGCAGTTCTTC.

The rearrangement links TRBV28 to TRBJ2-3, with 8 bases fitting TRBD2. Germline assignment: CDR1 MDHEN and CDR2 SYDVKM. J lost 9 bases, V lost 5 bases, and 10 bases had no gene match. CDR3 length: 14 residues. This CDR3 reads CASSLDGGGRTQYF. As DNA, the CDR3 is TGTGCCAGCAGTCTAGACGGCGGCGGGAGGACGCAGTATTTT.

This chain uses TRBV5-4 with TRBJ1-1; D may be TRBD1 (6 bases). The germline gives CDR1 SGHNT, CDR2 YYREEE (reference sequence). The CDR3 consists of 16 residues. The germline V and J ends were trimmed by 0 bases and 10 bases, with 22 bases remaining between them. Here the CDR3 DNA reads TGTGCCAGCAGCTTGGCGGAAAGGGGGGGCGTAAGAGTAGCTTTCTTT. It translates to CASSLAERGGVRVAFF.

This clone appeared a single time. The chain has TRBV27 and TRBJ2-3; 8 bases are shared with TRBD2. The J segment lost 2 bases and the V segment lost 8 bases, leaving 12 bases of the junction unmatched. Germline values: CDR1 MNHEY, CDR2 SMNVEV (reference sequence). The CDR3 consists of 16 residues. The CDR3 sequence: CASGRLAGLNTDTQYF. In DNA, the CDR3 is TGTGCCAGCGGAAGATTAGCGGGACTTAACACAGATACGCAGTATTTT.

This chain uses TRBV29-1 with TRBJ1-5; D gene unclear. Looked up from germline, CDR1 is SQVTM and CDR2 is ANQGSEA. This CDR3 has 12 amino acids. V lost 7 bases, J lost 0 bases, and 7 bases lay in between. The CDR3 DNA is TGCAGCGCCCAGGATAGCAATCAGCCCCAGCATTTT. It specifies CSAQDSNQPQHF.

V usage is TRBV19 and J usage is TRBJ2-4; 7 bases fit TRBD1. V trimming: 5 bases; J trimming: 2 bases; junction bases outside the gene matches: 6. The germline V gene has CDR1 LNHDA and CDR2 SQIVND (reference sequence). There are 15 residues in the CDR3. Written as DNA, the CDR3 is TGTGCCAGTAGTCGGACGACAGGGCCCAAAAACATTCAGTACTTC. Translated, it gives CASSRTTGPKNIQYF.

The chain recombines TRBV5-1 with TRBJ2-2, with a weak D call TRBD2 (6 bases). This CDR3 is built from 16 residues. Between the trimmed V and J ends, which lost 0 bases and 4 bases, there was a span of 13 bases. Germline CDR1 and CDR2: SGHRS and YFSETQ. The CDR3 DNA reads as TGCGCCAGCAGCTTGGCCCGCGGGGAAGCCACCGGGGAGCTGTTTTTT. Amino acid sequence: CASSLARGEATGELFF.

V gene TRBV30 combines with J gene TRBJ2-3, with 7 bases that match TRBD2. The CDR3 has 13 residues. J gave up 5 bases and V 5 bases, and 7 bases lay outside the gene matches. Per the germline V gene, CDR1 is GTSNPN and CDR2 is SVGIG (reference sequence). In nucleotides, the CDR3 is TGTGCCTGGGTGAGCGGGAAGGGAGATACGCAGTATTTT. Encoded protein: CAWVSGKGDTQYF.

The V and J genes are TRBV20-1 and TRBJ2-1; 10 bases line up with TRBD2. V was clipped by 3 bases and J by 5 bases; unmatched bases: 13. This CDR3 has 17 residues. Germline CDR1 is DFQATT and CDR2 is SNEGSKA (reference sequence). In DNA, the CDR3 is TGCAGTGCTAGTTCACTGTACACTAGCGGGACCGACAATGAGCAGTTCTTC. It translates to CSASSLYTSGTDNEQFF.

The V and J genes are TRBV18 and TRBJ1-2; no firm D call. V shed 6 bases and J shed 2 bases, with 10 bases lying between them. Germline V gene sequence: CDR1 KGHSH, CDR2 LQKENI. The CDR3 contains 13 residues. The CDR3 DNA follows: TGTGCCAGCTCGCCCGGCGGAAACTATGGCTACACCTTC. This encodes CASSPGGNYGYTF.

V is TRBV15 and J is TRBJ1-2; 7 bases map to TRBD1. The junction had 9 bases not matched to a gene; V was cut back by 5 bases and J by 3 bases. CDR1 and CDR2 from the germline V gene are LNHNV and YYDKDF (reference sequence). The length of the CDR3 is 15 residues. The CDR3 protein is CATSANYRGDYGYTF. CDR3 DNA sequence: TGTGCCACCAGCGCCAATTACAGGGGCGACTATGGCTACACCTTC.

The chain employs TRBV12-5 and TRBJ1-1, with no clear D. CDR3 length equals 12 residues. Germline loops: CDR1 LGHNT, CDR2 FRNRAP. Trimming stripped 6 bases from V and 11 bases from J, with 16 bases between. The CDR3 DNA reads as TGTGCTAGTGGCCCCGACAACCTTGGGGCTTTCTTT. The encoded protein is CASGPDNLGAFF.